These 9 T cell receptor beta chains were sequenced from one sample in a study of lymphopenia after photon versus proton radiotherapy. The protocol was immunoSEQ multiplex PCR, while the TCRdb copy is restricted to in-frame clones and leaves out a portion. The sample carries around 160,000 clones, approximately 91% recorded once. Specimen: peripheral blood, collected from a patient treated with photon-based radiotherapy. These receptors all come from a man in his fifties with gastric cancer.

The chain joins TRBV19 to TRBJ1-4; 7 positions match TRBD1. J was trimmed by 8 bases and V by 2 bases; bases with no gene match: 14. The CDR3 contains 17 residues. The V gene's germline CDR1 is LNHDA and CDR2 SQIVND (reference sequence). Here the CDR3 reads CASSIKGASLLREKLFF. CDR3 nucleotide sequence: TGTGCCAGTAGTATAAAGGGGGCAAGCCTCTTGCGGGAAAAACTGTTTTTT.

The rearrangement links TRBV6-1 to TRBJ2-3, with TRBD1 as a possible D gene (7 bases). This CDR3 has 15 residues. The V and J ends lost 6 bases and 7 bases respectively, with 20 bases between them. Germline V gives CDR1 MNHNS, CDR2 SASEGT. CDR3 nucleotides: TGTGCCAGCAGGCCCGGGGGACAGAGCCTGAATACGCAGTATTTT. Translation gives CASRPGGQSLNTQYF.

J is TRBJ2-3 and V is TRBV7-9; a weak D match, TRBD2 (5 bases). V lost 5 bases to trimming and J lost 4 bases, with 22 bases between them. Germline CDR1 reads SEHNR; CDR2 reads FQNEAQ (reference sequence). The CDR3 is 17 amino acids. CDR3 bases: TGTGCCAGCAGCCCCCTACGAGGGATGGGAGAGGCAGATACGCAGTATTTT. The encoded protein is CASSPLRGMGEADTQYF. Supplemented by reference TRBV7-9 and TRBJ2-3, the full variable domain reads DTGVSQNPRHKITKRGQNVTFRCDPISEHNRLYWYRQTLGQGPEFLTYFQNEAQLEKSRLLSDRFSAERPKGSFSTLEIQRTEQGDSAMYLCASSPLRGMGEADTQYFGPGTRLTVL.

The chain recombines TRBV19 with TRBJ1-5; TRBD1 is a possible D gene (5 bases). Trimming took 8 bases from V and 0 from J, leaving 11 bases between them. Germline V gene sequence: CDR1 LNHDA, CDR2 SQIVND (reference sequence). This CDR3 region has 14 residues. The DNA of the CDR3 is TGTGCCAGTTGGGGGGGGTATAGCAATCAGCCCCAGCATTTT. Encoded protein: CASWGGYSNQPQHF.

The rearrangement links TRBV5-1 to TRBJ1-1, with no clear D. This CDR3 has 16 amino acids. CDR1 and CDR2 (germline): SGHRS, YFSETQ. V was trimmed by 4 bases and J by 4 bases, leaving 20 bases between them. This CDR3 is CASSPNLLRPTTEAFF. CDR3 coding DNA: TGCGCCAGCAGCCCTAACCTACTGAGGCCGACCACTGAAGCTTTCTTT. The full variable domain, in which reference TRBV5-1 and TRBJ1-1 provide the parts outside the CDR3, is KAGVTQTPRYLIKTRGQQVTLSCSPISGHRSVSWYQQTPGQGLQFLFEYFSETQRNKGNFPGRFSGRQFSNSRSEMNVSTLELGDSALYLCASSPNLLRPTTEAFFGQGTRLTVV.

The chain is built from TRBV25-1 and TRBJ2-7; D gene ambiguous. The length of the CDR3 is 13 residues. The V end was cut by 7 bases, the J end by 1 base, with 11 bases between. The germline V gene encodes CDR1 MGHDK and CDR2 SYGVNS. Here the CDR3 reads CASMPGSSYEQYF. Written as DNA, the CDR3 is TGTGCCAGCATGCCGGGCAGTTCCTACGAGCAGTACTTC.

The J gene is TRBJ2-6, the V gene TRBV19, with D perhaps TRBD1 (6 bases). V was clipped by 10 bases and J by 0 bases, with 13 bases between them. CDR3 size: 15 residues. The germline gives CDR1 LNHDA, CDR2 SQIVND (reference sequence). Written as DNA, the CDR3 is TGTGCCACTAGGGACATGAGCTCTGGGGCCAACGTCCTGACTTTC. This translates into CATRDMSSGANVLTF.

This chain uses TRBV28 with TRBJ2-6; TRBD2 matches at 9 bases. From germline, CDR1 is MDHEN and CDR2 SYDVKM. J lost 2 bases, V lost 7 bases, and 12 bases had no gene match. CDR3 length: 18 amino acids. The CDR3: CASTLAGLAPAGANVLTF. As DNA, the CDR3 is TGTGCCAGCACCTTAGCGGGACTAGCTCCCGCTGGGGCCAACGTCCTGACTTTC.

The chain has TRBV19 and TRBJ1-1; TRBD1 matches 7 bases. With V trimmed by 4 bases and J by 3 bases, 11 bases remained unmatched. In germline, CDR1 is LNHDA, CDR2 SQIVND (reference sequence). This CDR3 has 16 residues. CDR3 in amino acids: CASSKLQGRSDTEAFF. Written as DNA, the CDR3 is TGTGCCAGTAGTAAACTACAGGGGCGGTCGGACACTGAAGCTTTCTTT.